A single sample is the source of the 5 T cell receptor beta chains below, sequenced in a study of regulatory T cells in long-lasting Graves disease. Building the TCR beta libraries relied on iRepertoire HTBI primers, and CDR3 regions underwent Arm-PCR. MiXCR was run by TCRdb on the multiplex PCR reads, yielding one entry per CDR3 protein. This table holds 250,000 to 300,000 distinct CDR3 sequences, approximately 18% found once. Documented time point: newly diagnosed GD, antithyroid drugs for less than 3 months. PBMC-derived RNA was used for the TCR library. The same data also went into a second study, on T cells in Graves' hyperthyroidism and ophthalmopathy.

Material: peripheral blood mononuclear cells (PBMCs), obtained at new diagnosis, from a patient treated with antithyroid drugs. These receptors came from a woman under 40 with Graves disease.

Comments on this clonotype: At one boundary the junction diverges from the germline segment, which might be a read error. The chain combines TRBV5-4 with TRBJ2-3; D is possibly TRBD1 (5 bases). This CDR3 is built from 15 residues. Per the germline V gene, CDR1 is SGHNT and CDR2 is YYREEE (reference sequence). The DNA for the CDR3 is TGTACCAGCGCGAATTTACCCAGGGACACAGATACGCAGTATTTT. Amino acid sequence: CTSANLPRDTDTQYF. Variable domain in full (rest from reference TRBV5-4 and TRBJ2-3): ETGVTQSPTHLIKTRGQQVTLRCSSQSGHNTVSWYQQALGQGPQFIFQYYREEENGRGNFPPRFSGLQFPNYSSELNVNALELDDSALYLCTSANLPRDTDTQYFGPGTRLTVL.

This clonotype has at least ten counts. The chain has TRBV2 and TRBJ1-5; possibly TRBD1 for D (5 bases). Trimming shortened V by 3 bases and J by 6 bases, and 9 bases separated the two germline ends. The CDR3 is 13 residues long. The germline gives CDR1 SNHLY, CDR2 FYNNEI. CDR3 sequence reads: CASSDSGAQPQHF. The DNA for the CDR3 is TGTGCCAGCAGTGATAGTGGGGCTCAGCCCCAGCATTTT.

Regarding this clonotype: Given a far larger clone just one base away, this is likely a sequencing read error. CDR3 nucleotides: TGTGCCAGCAGCCGGGGGAGCGGGGGGCATGAGCAGTTCTTC. This codes for CASSRGSGGHEQFF. This chain joins TRBV27 and TRBJ2-1; TRBD2 agrees at 9 bases. Per the germline V gene, CDR1 is MNHEY and CDR2 is SMNVEV (reference sequence). This CDR3 comprises 14 residues. After removal of 6 bases from V and 8 bases from J, the junction contained 8 bases not matched to a gene.

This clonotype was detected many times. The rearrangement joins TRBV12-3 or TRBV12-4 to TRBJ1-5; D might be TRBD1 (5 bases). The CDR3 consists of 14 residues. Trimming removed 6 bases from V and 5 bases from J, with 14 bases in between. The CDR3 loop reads CASRWGRWDQPQHF. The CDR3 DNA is TGTGCCAGCAGGTGGGGGAGGTGGGATCAGCCCCAGCATTTT.

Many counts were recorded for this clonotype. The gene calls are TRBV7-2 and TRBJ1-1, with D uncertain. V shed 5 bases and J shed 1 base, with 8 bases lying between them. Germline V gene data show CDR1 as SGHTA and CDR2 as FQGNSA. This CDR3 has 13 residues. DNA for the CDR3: TGTGCCAGCAGCCCCGTCGGGAACACTGAAGCTTTCTTT. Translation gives CASSPVGNTEAFF.